These 12 T cell receptor beta chains were sequenced from one sample in a study of T cell responses to AZD1222 COVID-19 vaccine. Data came from immunoSEQ multiplex PCR; TCRdb stores just in-frame clones and leaves some out. The sample lists 90,000 to 120,000 clones, 80% to 95% occurring once. Sequencing was performed on peripheral blood, taken 28 days after the second AZD1222 dose. These receptors all come from an adult who received the AZD1222 COVID-19 vaccine.

The chain is built from TRBV11-2 and TRBJ1-1, with TRBD1 matching over 7 bases. There are 14 residues in the CDR3. The junction had 14 bases not matched to a gene; V was cut back by 5 bases and J by 11 bases. Germline V gene lookup returns CDR1 SGHAT and CDR2 FQNNGV. CDR3 amino acids: CASSTGGQRVGAFF. CDR3 nucleotide sequence: TGTGCCAGCAGCACTGGGGGACAGCGGGTTGGGGCTTTCTTT.

The chain is built from TRBV27 and TRBJ1-1; TRBD1 agrees at 7 bases. The CDR3 covers 14 residues. Germline V CDR1 and CDR2: MNHEY, SMNVEV (reference sequence). V trimming: 5 bases; J trimming: 6 bases; junction bases outside the gene matches: 9. The CDR3 nucleotides are TGTGCCAGCAGTCCCACGAAGGGGGCGGCTGAAGCTTTCTTT. Protein product: CASSPTKGAAEAFF.

V gene TRBV19 combines with J gene TRBJ1-5; unclear D gene. This CDR3 is built from 13 residues. V was shortened by 2 bases and J by 2 bases, with 4 bases between the two germline ends. Germline CDR1 is LNHDA and CDR2 is SQIVND (reference sequence). CDR3 nucleotides: TGTGCCAGTAGTATATCGGGCAATCAGCCCCAGCATTTT. It encodes CASSISGNQPQHF.

V is TRBV7-8 and J is TRBJ2-3, with a tentative D call TRBD2 (6 bases). CDR3 length: 16 amino acids. V lost 1 base, J lost 4 bases, and 15 bases lay in between. Germline lookup yields CDR1 SGHVS and CDR2 FQNEAQ. CDR3 coding DNA: TGTGCCAGCAGCTTAGGGGCGGGGACCACCCCAGATACGCAGTATTTT. Protein: CASSLGAGTTPDTQYF.

This chain joins TRBV2 and TRBJ1-4; D ambiguous. The CDR3 totals 15 residues. Germline CDR1 is SNHLY and CDR2 is FYNNEI. Deletions cut 6 bases from V and 3 bases from J, with 14 bases between. The CDR3 reads CASSPGFGANEKLFF. Written as DNA, the CDR3 is TGTGCCAGCAGCCCCGGTTTTGGGGCTAATGAAAAACTGTTTTTT.

This clone has just one count. This chain links TRBV10-3 with TRBJ2-7, with D perhaps matching TRBD1 (6 bases). The CDR3 extends over 14 amino acids. The V gene lost 11 bases and the J gene lost 3 bases, with 20 bases spanning the gap. The V gene's germline CDR1 is ENHRY and CDR2 SYGVKD. The chain's CDR3 is CAVLNPGHHYEQYF. CDR3 nucleotide sequence: TGTGCCGTCTTGAATCCGGGACACCACTACGAGCAGTACTTC.

This chain joins TRBV3-1 (or the pseudogene TRBV3-2) and TRBJ2-2; 8 bases line up with TRBD2. From germline, CDR1 is LGHDT and CDR2 YNNKEL (reference sequence). Trimming removed 3 bases from V and 6 bases from J; junction bases left unmatched: 9. CDR3 length: 16 amino acids. CDR3: CASSQGTRPGAGELFF. The CDR3 DNA is TGTGCCAGCAGCCAGGGGACTAGGCCTGGAGCCGGGGAGCTGTTTTTT.

The V gene is TRBV7-7, the J gene TRBJ2-2; perhaps D is TRBD1 or TRBD2 (5 bases each). CDR3 size: 18 residues. V was cut by 5 bases and J by 0 bases, with 19 bases left in between. Per germline, CDR1 SSHAT and CDR2 FNYEAQ (reference sequence). DNA for the CDR3: TGTGCCAGCAGCGCGCCCGGGACGCATCCCCCGAACACCGGGGAGCTGTTTTTT. This gives the protein CASSAPGTHPPNTGELFF.

This sequence joins TRBV7-9 and TRBJ1-2, with D perhaps matching TRBD1 (6 bases). Germline loops: CDR1 SEHNR, CDR2 FQNEAQ (reference sequence). The V end was cut by 5 bases, the J end by 8 bases, with 15 bases between. This CDR3 contains 13 residues. CDR3 nucleotide sequence: TGTGCCAGCAGCCCCCGGACAGATAGGGGCTACACCTTC. Amino acids: CASSPRTDRGYTF. The whole variable domain, remainder taken from reference TRBV7-9 and TRBJ1-2, is DTGVSQNPRHKITKRGQNVTFRCDPISEHNRLYWYRQTLGQGPEFLTYFQNEAQLEKSRLLSDRFSAERPKGSFSTLEIQRTEQGDSAMYLCASSPRTDRGYTFGSGTRLTVV.

The chain joins TRBV19 to TRBJ2-1; 9 bases line up with TRBD1. Per germline, CDR1 LNHDA and CDR2 SQIVND (reference sequence). V lost 2 bases to trimming and J lost 4 bases; unmatched junction nucleotides: 21. The CDR3 sequence is 21 residues long. CDR3 protein: CASSITSKGTGWSERYNEQFF. The CDR3, as DNA: TGTGCCAGTAGTATAACCTCTAAAGGGACAGGGTGGTCGGAGAGGTACAATGAGCAGTTCTTC.

The chain carries TRBV28 and TRBJ1-5, with D maybe TRBD1 (5 bases). The CDR3 is made up of 15 amino acids. V shed 2 bases and J shed 7 bases, with 15 bases lying between them. Germline V gives CDR1 MDHEN, CDR2 SYDVKM. Written as DNA, the CDR3 is TGTGCCAGCAGTTTAACTGGGCAGGGAGGCCAGCCCCAGCATTTT. Its translation is CASSLTGQGGQPQHF.

CDR3 protein: CATHRDHNTEAFF. The CDR3 DNA reads as TGTGCCACCCACCGGGACCACAACACTGAAGCTTTCTTT. V and J are TRBV19 and TRBJ1-1, with D possibly TRBD1 on 5 matching bases. This CDR3 region has 13 residues. CDR1 and CDR2 from the germline V gene are LNHDA and SQIVND (reference sequence). Trimming took off 10 bases at V and 2 bases at J, with 14 bases between the two ends. The full variable domain, completed using reference TRBV19 and TRBJ1-1, is DGGITQSPKYLFRKEGQNVTLSCEQNLNHDAMYWYRQDPGQGLRLIYYSQIVNDFQKGDIAEGYSVSREKKESFPLTVTSAQKNPTAFYLCATHRDHNTEAFFGQGTRLTVV.